Presented here are 19 T cell receptor beta chains from one specimen sequenced in a study of blood T cells in healthy people across ages. Primed by a sample-barcoded 5' primer and a J-beta primer mix, a second PCR proceeded for 7 to 11 cycles. Each CDR3 protein is one row after TCRdb ran MiXCR on the 5' RACE reads. The sample lists some 1,800,000 distinct CDR3 sequences, approximately 40% occurring once. The sequencing input was blood. The receptors originated from a human donor in good health.

With respect to this clonotype: A much larger clone lies a single base off, so this may be a read error. This chain connects TRBV2 to TRBJ1-5; tentatively, D is TRBD1 (5 bases). Trimming took off 3 bases at V and 6 bases at J, with 15 bases between the two ends. This CDR3 contains 15 residues. Germline V gene lookup returns CDR1 SNHLY and CDR2 FYNNEI. The CDR3 region is CASSECGTRTQPQHF. The CDR3, as DNA: TGTGCCAGCAGTGAGTGTGGGACGCGGACTCAGCCCCAGCATTTT.

This clonotype was counted only a few times. The chain combines TRBV20-1 with TRBJ2-5; D not certain. CDR1 is DFQATT, CDR2 SNEGSKA, per germline (reference sequence). The length of the CDR3 is 13 residues. V was trimmed by 1 base and J by 5 bases, leaving 11 bases between them. The CDR3, as DNA: TGCAGTGCTAGAGTTCCCAGTTTCGAGACCCAGTACTTC. Translation gives CSARVPSFETQYF.

The V call is TRBV6-6, the J call TRBJ1-6; D ambiguous. This CDR3 spans 12 amino acids. Germline CDR1 MNHNY, CDR2 SVGAGI (reference sequence). Trimming shortened V by 2 bases and J by 13 bases, and 9 bases separated the two germline ends. The CDR3 sequence is CASSYEYLPLHF. DNA for the CDR3: TGTGCCAGCAGTTACGAGTATCTCCCCCTCCACTTT.

The J gene is TRBJ1-3, the V gene TRBV7-9; the match to TRBD1 covers 9 bases. Germline loops: CDR1 SEHNR, CDR2 FQNEAQ (reference sequence). The CDR3 runs 13 residues. V dropped 8 bases and J dropped 2; count of bases not matched to a gene: 1. The CDR3 DNA follows: TGTGCCAGCCGGGACAGGGCTGGAAACACCATATATTTT. Protein product: CASRDRAGNTIYF.

This clonotype was seen a single time. This rearrangement joins TRBV11-1 to TRBJ1-2; D not resolved. The CDR3 totals 14 residues. V was shortened by 3 bases and J by 0 bases, with 8 bases between the two germline ends. The germline V gene encodes CDR1 SGHAT and CDR2 FQDESV (reference sequence). The CDR3 region is CASSLFGSNYGYTF. Here the CDR3 DNA reads TGTGCCAGCAGCTTGTTCGGGTCTAACTATGGCTACACCTTC.

There are a few counts of this clonotype. The rearrangement joins TRBV10-2 to TRBJ2-5; D gene ambiguous. CDR1 WSHSY and CDR2 SAAADI come from the germline V gene. The CDR3 consists of 12 residues. Deletions cut 8 bases from V and 3 bases from J, with 10 bases between. In nucleotides, the CDR3 is TGCGCCAGCCTGGGTTGGGAAGAGACCCAGTACTTC. This translates into CASLGWEETQYF.

This clonotype was counted only a few times. The chain has TRBV5-1 and TRBJ2-6; 8 bases are a match to TRBD1. J was trimmed by 2 bases and V by 0 bases; bases with no gene match: 4. CDR1 is SGHRS, CDR2 YFSETQ, per germline. CDR3 length equals 17 residues. The CDR3 loop is CASSLGTGTTGANVLTF. The CDR3 DNA reads TGCGCCAGCAGCTTGGGGACAGGGACGACTGGGGCCAACGTCCTGACTTTC.

This clonotype showed up just a few times. J is TRBJ2-5 and V is TRBV6-1; TRBD1 matches at 7 bases. The J call may be incorrect, as the DNA end agrees better with TRBJ2-7. From germline, CDR1 is MNHNS and CDR2 SASEGT. This CDR3 comprises 15 residues. The CDR3 sequence: CASSLGEGAPYEQYF. The CDR3 nucleotides are TGTGCCAGCAGTCTAGGAGAGGGGGCACCCTACGAGCAGTACTTC.

The V gene is TRBV5-1, the J gene TRBJ2-3; no firm D call. The CDR3 runs 15 residues. Germline V gene lookup returns CDR1 SGHRS and CDR2 YFSETQ. V lost 5 bases to trimming and J lost 3 bases, with 16 bases between them. CDR3 residues: CASSSRTAPTDTQYF. The CDR3 DNA reads TGCGCCAGCAGTTCCAGAACAGCACCGACAGATACGCAGTATTTT.

This clonotype was detected only a few times. The rearrangement uses TRBV12-3 or TRBV12-4 and TRBJ2-5; D gene unclear. Between the trimmed V and J ends, which lost 5 bases and 5 bases, there was a span of 6 bases. CDR3 length equals 11 residues. The CDR3 DNA reads as TGTGCCAGCAGTGATGTCGAGACCCAGTACTTC. Encoded protein: CASSDVETQYF.

The rearrangement joins TRBV29-1 to TRBJ2-2; 8 bases are a match to TRBD1. V lost 7 bases to trimming and J lost 3 bases; unmatched junction nucleotides: 7. This CDR3 has 14 residues. CDR1 SQVTM and CDR2 ANQGSEA come from the germline V gene. Here the CDR3 DNA reads TGCAGCGCGCTTCAGGGGGCGGACACCGGGGAGCTGTTTTTT. Its protein is CSALQGADTGELFF.

This clonotype has only a few counts. The V and J genes are TRBV7-2 and TRBJ2-5; D perhaps matches TRBD2 (7 bases). Trimming left V 4 bases short and J 5 bases short, with 20 bases between. The germline V gene encodes CDR1 SGHTA and CDR2 FQGNSA. This CDR3 region has 16 residues. The CDR3 reads CASSSEALRGAETQYF. The CDR3 DNA follows: TGTGCCAGCAGCTCAGAGGCCCTCCGGGGGGCGGAGACCCAGTACTTC.

V is TRBV4-2 and J is TRBJ1-5; no clear D. Germline CDR1 and CDR2: LGHNA and YNFKEQ. Trimming took 0 bases from V and 7 from J, leaving 7 bases between them. This CDR3 has 13 amino acids. CDR3 protein: CASSQDLQQPQHF. CDR3 sequence (DNA): TGTGCCAGCAGCCAAGATCTACAACAGCCCCAGCATTTT.

This clonotype was seen a few times. The V and J genes are TRBV5-1 and TRBJ2-1; 11 bases align to TRBD1. The J call may be in error: the DNA end matches TRBJ2-7 better. The germline V gene encodes CDR1 SGHRS and CDR2 YFSETQ. CDR3 size: 14 residues. In nucleotides, the CDR3 is TGCGCCAGCAGCTGGACAGGGGGCTACAATGAGCAGTACTTC. It yields the protein CASSWTGGYNEQYF.

The chain carries TRBV5-5 and TRBJ1-4; 7 nucleotides match TRBD1. Per the germline V gene, CDR1 is SGHKS and CDR2 is YYEKEE (reference sequence). After removal of 3 bases from V and 8 bases from J, the junction contained 7 bases not matched to a gene. The CDR3 contains 14 residues. The CDR3 nucleotides are TGTGCCAGCAGCTCCTATAACAGGGGCGAAAAACTGTTTTTT. Translation gives CASSSYNRGEKLFF.

This chain links TRBV7-9 with TRBJ1-5, with D possibly being TRBD1 (5 bases). Germline values: CDR1 SEHNR, CDR2 FQNEAQ (reference sequence). V dropped 5 bases and J dropped 5 bases, with 10 bases sitting between them. This CDR3 has 13 residues. For the CDR3, the DNA is TGTGCCAGCAGCCCAGGGATGTATCAGCCCCAGCATTTT. Residues: CASSPGMYQPQHF. Drawing the rest from reference TRBV7-9 and TRBJ1-5, the complete variable domain is DTGVSQNPRHKITKRGQNVTFRCDPISEHNRLYWYRQTLGQGPEFLTYFQNEAQLEKSRLLSDRFSAERPKGSFSTLEIQRTEQGDSAMYLCASSPGMYQPQHFGDGTRLSIL.

Only a few counts were recorded for this clonotype. The gene calls are TRBV7-2 and TRBJ2-4, with D uncertain. The CDR3 length is 15 residues. The ends were cut back, 2 bases at V and 8 bases at J, with 16 bases in the middle. Germline-derived CDR1 and CDR2 are SGHTA and FQGNSA. CDR3 sequence: CASSLLLSETDIQYF. CDR3 in DNA: TGTGCCAGCAGCTTATTGCTCAGTGAGACGGACATTCAGTACTTC.

This chain uses TRBV20-1 with TRBJ1-5; TRBD1 matches at 7 bases. The germline CDR1 and CDR2 sequences are DFQATT and SNEGSKA (reference sequence). V shed 5 bases and J 0 bases; nucleotides not matched to a gene: 7. This CDR3 comprises 15 residues. The CDR3 DNA reads TGCAGTGCTCGGACAGGAGATTATAGCAATCAGCCCCAGCATTTT. Translation: CSARTGDYSNQPQHF.

This clonotype occurred many times. The CDR3 loop reads CATRVTDTQYF. The CDR3 nucleotides are TGTGCCACCCGCGTTACAGATACGCAGTATTTT. V usage is TRBV10-3 and J usage is TRBJ2-3; no clear D. The CDR3 is 11 amino acids. Looked up from germline, CDR1 is ENHRY and CDR2 is SYGVKD. V was cut by 10 bases and J by 3 bases, with 8 bases left in between.